Sequencing of this T cell receptor (beta chain) was carried out in a study of T cells after yellow fever vaccination. CDR1 is LNHDA, CDR2 SQIVND, per germline (reference sequence). V was cut by 6 bases and J by 6 bases, with 8 bases left in between. The CDR3 spans 11 residues. TCRdb reprocessed the 5' RACE reads with MiXCR, giving one entry per CDR3 protein. The table records some 320,000 distinct CDR3 sequences, less than 9.5% of them present only once. The starting material was CD4+ T cells sorted from PBMCs, obtained 5 days after the yellow fever booster vaccination. The chain joins TRBV19 to TRBJ1-1; no definite D call. This clonotype originated in a man aged 18 to 35 who received the YFV17D yellow fever vaccine. The CDR3 region is CASRAGSEAFF. The CDR3 DNA sequence: TGTGCCAGTAGAGCCGGGTCTGAAGCTTTCTTT. The entire variable domain, with the rest obtained from reference TRBV19 and TRBJ1-1, is as follows: DGGITQSPKYLFRKEGQNVTLSCEQNLNHDAMYWYRQDPGQGLRLIYYSQIVNDFQKGDIAEGYSVSREKKESFPLTVTSAQKNPTAFYLCASRAGSEAFFGQGTRLTVV.